This TCR beta chain was documented in a study of T cells expressing NK-cell markers. Overall study: It was from sorted CD3+CD56+NKG2C+, CD3+CD56+NKG2C- and CD3+CD56-NKG2C+ T cells that TCR beta repertoires came.

Germline V gene data show CDR1 as MNHNS and CDR2 as SASEGT. There are 15 residues in the CDR3. TCRdb reprocessed the 5' RACE reads and keeps a single row for each CDR3 protein, giving no DNA. The sample table sets out approximately 550,000 distinct CDR3 sequences. The receptor's source is a man aged 18 to 30 in good health. The source material was blood T cells: a sorted CD56 or NKG2C T cell subset, CD4+ or CD8+ T cells, or bulk PBMC T cells (not recorded which). J is TRBJ2-5 and V is TRBV6-1; TCRdb's D call of TRBD1 is untestable without DNA. The CDR3 here is CASSPKTFRAETQYF.